This TCR beta chain stems from a study of cytomegalovirus exposure and HLA in healthy donors. As to this clone: The junction departs from germline at one end; a sequencing error may be responsible.

This CDR3 region has 13 residues. Germline values: CDR1 MNHNS, CDR2 SASEGT. Use of 60 Vbeta and 13 Jbeta primers characterized the PCR. The protocol was immunoSEQ multiplex PCR, while the TCRdb copy is restricted to in-frame clones and leaves out a portion. This table has about 140,000 clones, 70% to 85% appearing once. The chain is built from TRBV6-1 and TRBJ2-1; no definite D call. The sequenced material came from PBMCs. The clonotype comes from a woman between 40 and 55 years old in good health and CMV-seronegative. CDR3 amino acids: CASSEASFNEQFF. The CDR3 bases are TGTGCCAGCAGTGAAGCGTCCTTCAATGAGCAGTTCTTC.